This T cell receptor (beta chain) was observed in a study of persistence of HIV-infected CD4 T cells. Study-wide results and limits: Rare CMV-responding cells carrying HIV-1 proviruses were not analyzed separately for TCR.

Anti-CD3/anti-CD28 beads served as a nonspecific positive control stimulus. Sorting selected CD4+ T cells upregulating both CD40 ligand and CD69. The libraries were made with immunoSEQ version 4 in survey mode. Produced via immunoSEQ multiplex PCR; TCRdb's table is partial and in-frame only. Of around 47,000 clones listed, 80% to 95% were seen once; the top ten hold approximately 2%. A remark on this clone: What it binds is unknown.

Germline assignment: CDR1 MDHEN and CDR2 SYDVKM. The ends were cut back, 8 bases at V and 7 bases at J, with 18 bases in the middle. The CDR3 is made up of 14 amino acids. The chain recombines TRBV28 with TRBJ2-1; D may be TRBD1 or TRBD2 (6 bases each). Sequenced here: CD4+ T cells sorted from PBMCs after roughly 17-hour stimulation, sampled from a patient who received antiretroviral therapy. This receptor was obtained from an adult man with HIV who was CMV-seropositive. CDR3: CASGDRGTTNEQFF. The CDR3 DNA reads TGTGCCAGCGGGGACCGCGGGACAACGAATGAGCAGTTCTTC.